This is a list of T cell receptor beta chains from one sample in a study of blood T cell repertoires in COVID-19. Only in-frame clones appear in the TCRdb table, and some are missing; sequencing was by immunoSEQ multiplex PCR. The sample lists around 170,000 clones; 86% were seen once. The sample comprised PBMCs or T cells enriched from blood (not recorded which). The receptors were gathered from a woman aged 25 to 39 who had recovered from COVID-19. Each CDR3 is given with its conserved first and last residue. D genes are given only for firm matches. Size tells how often a clone was seen (once, few, many) or the class of an expanded clone, and some rows leave it out.

V,length,D,size,J,DNA,CDR3
TRBV28,14,NA,NA,TRBJ1-1,TGTGCCAGCAGTTTGTTGGGGGGGAACACTGAAGCTTTCTTT,CASSLLGGNTEAFF
TRBV29-1,13,NA,once,TRBJ1-2,TGCAGCGTTGCTGCCGGGGCTAACTATGGCTACACCTTC,CSVAAGANYGYTF
TRBV28,17,NA,NA,TRBJ2-3,TGTGCCAGCCACGTGGGAAGCGGGCGCCTATACACTGATACGCAGTATTTT,CASHVGSGRLYTDTQYF
TRBV28,16,NA,once,TRBJ2-7,TGTGCCAGCAGTTTAAGAGCGACACCGGGACTCTACGAGCAGTACTTC,CASSLRATPGLYEQYF
TRBV19,14,TRBD2,NA,TRBJ2-7,TGTGCCAGTAGTATCGGGGCGGGAGAGTACGAGCAGTACTTC,CASSIGAGEYEQYF
TRBV7-3,15,TRBD1,few,TRBJ2-3,TGTGCCAGCAGCTTATGGGGACAGGTCACAGATACGCAGTATTTT,CASSLWGQVTDTQYF
TRBV2,15,TRBD1,NA,TRBJ2-2,TGTGCCAGCAGACGGGAGACAGGGGGCACCGGGGAGCTGTTTTTT,CASRRETGGTGELFF
TRBV2,14,NA,NA,TRBJ2-7,TGTGCCAGCAGTCCCAGGACAGTGACCTACGAGCAGTACTTC,CASSPRTVTYEQYF
TRBV27,16,TRBD2,NA,TRBJ2-3,TGTGCCAGCAGAATGGGACTAGCGGGAACTACAGATACGCAGTATTTT,CASRMGLAGTTDTQYF
TRBV7-8,13,NA,NA,TRBJ2-1,TGTGCCAGCAGCTTAGTACCGGGGAATGAGCAGTTCTTC,CASSLVPGNEQFF
TRBV11-3,16,TRBD2,NA,TRBJ2-1,TGTGCCAGCAGCCATCTAGCGGGAGTGGGAGTCAATGAGCAGTTCTTC,CASSHLAGVGVNEQFF
TRBV11-3,13,NA,NA,TRBJ2-1,TGTGCCAGCAGCTTTGGAGAGCTCCGAGAGCAGTTCTTC,CASSFGELREQFF
TRBV7-9,15,NA,NA,TRBJ2-3,TGTGCCAGCAGCATTACAGTCACTTTCACAGATACGCAGTATTTT,CASSITVTFTDTQYF
TRBV2,15,TRBD1,once,TRBJ1-4,TGTGCCAGCAGCGTTCAGGGGGCAAGGGATGAAAAACTGTTTTTT,CASSVQGARDEKLFF
TRBV19,15,NA,NA,TRBJ2-1,TGTGCCAGTAGTAATAGCGCTAGCTCCTACAATGAGCAGTTCTTC,CASSNSASSYNEQFF
TRBV18,12,TRBD1,NA,TRBJ1-1,TGTGCCAGCTCACCGGACAGGGTGATGGCTTTCTTT,CASSPDRVMAFF
TRBV2,15,TRBD2,NA,TRBJ2-2,TGTGCCAGCACTTGGACTAGTCAGAACACCGGGGAGCTGTTTTTT,CASTWTSQNTGELFF
TRBV7-9,13,NA,NA,TRBJ2-7,TGTGCCAGCAGCTTAGGCCTTCAACTCGAGCAGTACTTC,CASSLGLQLEQYF
TRBV5-1,16,TRBD1,NA,TRBJ1-1,TGCGCCAGCAGCCTGGGAGACAGGGCGTTGAACACTGAAGCTTTCTTT,CASSLGDRALNTEAFF
TRBV2,17,TRBD1,NA,TRBJ2-1,TGTGCCAGCAGTGATGCTAAAACCGCTCAGGGGGCGAATGAGCAGTTCTTC,CASSDAKTAQGANEQFF
TRBV10-3,15,TRBD2,NA,TRBJ2-3,TGTGCCAGCCTCCGACTAGCGGGAGAGAAAGATACGCAGTATTTT,CASLRLAGEKDTQYF
TRBV27,15,TRBD1,NA,TRBJ2-7,TGTGCCAGCAGTTCACGGGACAGGGCAACCTACGAGCAGTACTTC,CASSSRDRATYEQYF
TRBV5-6,16,TRBD1,NA,TRBJ1-1,TGTGCCAGCAGCTTTACATCGACAGGGGTAAACACTGAAGCTTTCTTT,CASSFTSTGVNTEAFF